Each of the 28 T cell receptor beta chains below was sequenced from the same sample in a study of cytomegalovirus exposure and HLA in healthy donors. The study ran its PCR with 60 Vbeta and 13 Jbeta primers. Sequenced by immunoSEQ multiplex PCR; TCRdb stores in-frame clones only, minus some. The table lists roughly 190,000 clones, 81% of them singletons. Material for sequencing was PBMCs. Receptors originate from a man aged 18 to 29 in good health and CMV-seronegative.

The CDR3 region is CASSRILVTKNIQYF. CDR3 nucleotide sequence: TGTGCCAGCAGCCGGATCCTAGTCACCAAAAACATTCAGTACTTC. The genes are TRBV5-6 and TRBJ2-4; D uncertain. There are 15 residues in the CDR3. Trimming took off 4 bases at V and 2 bases at J, with 13 bases between the two ends. Germline lookup yields CDR1 SGHDT and CDR2 YYEEEE.

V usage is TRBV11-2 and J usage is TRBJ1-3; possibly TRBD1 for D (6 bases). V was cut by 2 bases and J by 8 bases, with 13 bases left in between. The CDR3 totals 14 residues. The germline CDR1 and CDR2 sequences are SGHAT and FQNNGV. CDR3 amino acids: CASSLRGYRDTIYF. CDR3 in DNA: TGTGCCAGCAGCTTAAGGGGGTACAGAGACACCATATATTTT. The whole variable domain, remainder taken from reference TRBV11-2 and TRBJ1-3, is EAGVAQSPRYKIIEKRQSVAFWCNPISGHATLYWYQQILGQGPKLLIQFQNNGVVDDSQLPKDRFSAERLKGVDSTLKIQPAKLEDSAVYLCASSLRGYRDTIYFGEGSWLTVV.

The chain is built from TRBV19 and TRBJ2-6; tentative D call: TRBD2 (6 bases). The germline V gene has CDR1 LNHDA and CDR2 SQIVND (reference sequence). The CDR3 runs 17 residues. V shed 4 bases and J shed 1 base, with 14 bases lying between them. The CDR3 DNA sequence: TGTGCCAGTAGTAGGGGGGACCTCCTTTCTGGGGCCAACGTCCTGACTTTC. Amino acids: CASSRGDLLSGANVLTF.

The CDR3 DNA sequence: TGTGCCAGCAGGGGCAAGCGGGAGGGTTCCTACGAGCAGTACTTC. This gives the protein CASRGKREGSYEQYF. The chain joins TRBV2 to TRBJ2-7, with TRBD2 matching 10 bases. Germline assignment: CDR1 SNHLY and CDR2 FYNNEI. With V trimmed by 6 bases and J by 1 base, 6 bases remained unmatched. The CDR3 consists of 15 residues.

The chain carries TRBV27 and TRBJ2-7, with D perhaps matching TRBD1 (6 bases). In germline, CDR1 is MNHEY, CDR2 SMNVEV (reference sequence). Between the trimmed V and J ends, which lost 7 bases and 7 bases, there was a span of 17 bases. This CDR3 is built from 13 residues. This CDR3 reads CASIARGGFEQYF. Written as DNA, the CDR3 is TGTGCCAGCATAGCTCGTGGGGGCTTTGAGCAGTACTTC.

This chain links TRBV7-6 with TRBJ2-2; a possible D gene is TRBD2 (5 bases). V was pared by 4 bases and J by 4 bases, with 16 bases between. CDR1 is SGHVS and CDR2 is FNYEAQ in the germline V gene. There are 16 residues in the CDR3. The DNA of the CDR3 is TGTGCCAGCAGCTACCTCAGGCGGGCGGGCACCGGGGAGCTGTTTTTT. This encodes CASSYLRRAGTGELFF.

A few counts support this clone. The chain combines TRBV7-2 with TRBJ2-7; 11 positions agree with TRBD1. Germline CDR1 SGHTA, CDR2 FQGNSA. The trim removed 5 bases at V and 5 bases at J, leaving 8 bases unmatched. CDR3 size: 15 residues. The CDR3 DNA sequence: TGTGCCAGCAGCCAACGGGACAGGGGGACACACGAGCAGTACTTC. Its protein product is CASSQRDRGTHEQYF.

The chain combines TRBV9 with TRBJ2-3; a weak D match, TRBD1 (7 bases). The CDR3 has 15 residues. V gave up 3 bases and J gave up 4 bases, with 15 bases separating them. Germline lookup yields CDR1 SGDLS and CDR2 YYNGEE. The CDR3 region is CASSAAGGLADTQYF. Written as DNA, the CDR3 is TGTGCCAGCAGCGCGGCAGGGGGGCTGGCAGATACGCAGTATTTT.

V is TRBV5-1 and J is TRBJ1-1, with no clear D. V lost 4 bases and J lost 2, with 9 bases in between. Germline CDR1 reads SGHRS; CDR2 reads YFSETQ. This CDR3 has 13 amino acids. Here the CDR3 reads CASSQAGNTEAFF. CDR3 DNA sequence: TGCGCCAGCAGCCAGGCGGGTAACACTGAAGCTTTCTTT.

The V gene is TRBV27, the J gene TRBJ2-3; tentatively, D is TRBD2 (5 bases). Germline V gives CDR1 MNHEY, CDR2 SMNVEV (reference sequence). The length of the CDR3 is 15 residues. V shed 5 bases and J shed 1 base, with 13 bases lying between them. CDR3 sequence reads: CASSPIEGRTDTQYF. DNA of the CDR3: TGTGCCAGCAGTCCAATCGAGGGCCGCACAGATACGCAGTATTTT.

CDR3 DNA: TGCGCCAGCAGCGAGTACAATGAGCAGTTCTTC. Encoded protein: CASSEYNEQFF. The genes are TRBV5-1 and TRBJ2-1; D gene uncertain. The CDR3 runs to 11 residues. Germline CDR1 is SGHRS and CDR2 is YFSETQ. The V end was cut by 4 bases, the J end by 4 bases, with 3 bases between.

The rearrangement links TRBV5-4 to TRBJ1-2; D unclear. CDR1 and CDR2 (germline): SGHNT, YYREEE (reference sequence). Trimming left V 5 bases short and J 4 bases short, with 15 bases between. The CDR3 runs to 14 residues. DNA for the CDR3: TGTGCCAGCAGTCTCCCCGGCGGCGTCTATGGCTACACCTTC. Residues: CASSLPGGVYGYTF.

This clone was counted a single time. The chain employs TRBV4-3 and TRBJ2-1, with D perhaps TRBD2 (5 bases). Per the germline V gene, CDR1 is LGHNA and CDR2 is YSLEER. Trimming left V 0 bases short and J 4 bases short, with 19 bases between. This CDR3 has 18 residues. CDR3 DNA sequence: TGCGCCAGCAGCCAAGACCCTACCGTTAGAGGGCCTTACAATGAGCAGTTCTTC. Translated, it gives CASSQDPTVRGPYNEQFF.

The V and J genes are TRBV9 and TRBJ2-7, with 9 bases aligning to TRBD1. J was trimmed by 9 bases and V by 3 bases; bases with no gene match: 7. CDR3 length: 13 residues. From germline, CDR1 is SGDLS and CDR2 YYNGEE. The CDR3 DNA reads TGTGCCAGCAGCGGACAGGGGGAAAGCAGGCAGTACTTC. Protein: CASSGQGESRQYF.

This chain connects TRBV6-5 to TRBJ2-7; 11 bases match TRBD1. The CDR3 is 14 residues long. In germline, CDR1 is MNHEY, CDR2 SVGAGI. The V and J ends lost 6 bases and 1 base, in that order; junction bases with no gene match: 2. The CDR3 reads CASRGQGVSYEQYF. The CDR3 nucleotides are TGTGCCAGCAGGGGACAGGGGGTATCCTACGAGCAGTACTTC.

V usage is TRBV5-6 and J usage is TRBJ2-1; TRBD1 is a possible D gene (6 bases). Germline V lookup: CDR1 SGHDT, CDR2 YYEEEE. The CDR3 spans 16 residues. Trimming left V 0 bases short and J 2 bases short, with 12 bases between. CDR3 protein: CASSLAARGPYNEQFF. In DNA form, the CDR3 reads TGTGCCAGCAGCTTGGCCGCCAGGGGCCCCTACAATGAGCAGTTCTTC. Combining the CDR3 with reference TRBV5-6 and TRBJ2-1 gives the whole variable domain DAGVTQSPTHLIKTRGQQVTLRCSPKSGHDTVSWYQQALGQGPQFIFQYYEEEERQRGNFPDRFSGHQFPNYSSELNVNALLLGDSALYLCASSLAARGPYNEQFFGPGTRLTVL.

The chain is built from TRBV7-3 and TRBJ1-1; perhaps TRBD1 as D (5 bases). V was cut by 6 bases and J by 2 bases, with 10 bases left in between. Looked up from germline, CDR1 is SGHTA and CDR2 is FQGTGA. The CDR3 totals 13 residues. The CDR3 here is CASRTATNTEAFF. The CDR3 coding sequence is TGTGCCAGCAGGACAGCGACCAACACTGAAGCTTTCTTT. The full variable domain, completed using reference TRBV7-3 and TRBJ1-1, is GAGVSQTPSNKVTEKGKYVELRCDPISGHTALYWYRQSLGQGPEFLIYFQGTGAADDSGLPNDRFFAVRPEGSVSTLKIQRTERGDSAVYLCASRTATNTEAFFGQGTRLTVV.

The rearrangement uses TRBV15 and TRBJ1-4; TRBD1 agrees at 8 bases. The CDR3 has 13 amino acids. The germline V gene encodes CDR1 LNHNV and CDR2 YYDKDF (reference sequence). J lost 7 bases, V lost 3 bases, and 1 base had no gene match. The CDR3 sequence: CATSRDRAEKLFF. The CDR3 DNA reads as TGTGCCACCAGCAGGGACAGGGCTGAAAAACTGTTTTTT.

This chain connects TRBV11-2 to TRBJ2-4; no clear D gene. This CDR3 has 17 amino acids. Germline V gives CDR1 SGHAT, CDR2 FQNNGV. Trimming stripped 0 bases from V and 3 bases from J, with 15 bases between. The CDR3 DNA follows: TGTGCCAGCAGCTTAGAGGGTGGCGGAGCCAACAAAAACATTCAGTACTTC. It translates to CASSLEGGGANKNIQYF.

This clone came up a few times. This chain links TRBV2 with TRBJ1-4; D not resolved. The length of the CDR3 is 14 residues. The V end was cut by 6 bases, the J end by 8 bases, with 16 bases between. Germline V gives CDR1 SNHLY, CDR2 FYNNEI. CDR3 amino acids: CASSQLEAHEKLFF. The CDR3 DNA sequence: TGTGCCAGCAGCCAGCTGGAGGCCCACGAAAAACTGTTTTTT.

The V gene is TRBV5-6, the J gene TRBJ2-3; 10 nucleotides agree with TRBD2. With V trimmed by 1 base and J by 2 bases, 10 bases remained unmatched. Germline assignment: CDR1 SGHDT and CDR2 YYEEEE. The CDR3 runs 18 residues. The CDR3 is CASSLRYPGTSDTDTQYF. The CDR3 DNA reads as TGTGCCAGCAGCTTGCGATACCCCGGGACTAGCGACACAGATACGCAGTATTTT.

CDR3 DNA: TGCGCCAGCAGCCAAGTGGCCAGGTCTGAATATGGCTACACCTTC. It yields the protein CASSQVARSEYGYTF. J is TRBJ1-2 and V is TRBV4-3, with no clear D. The CDR3 length is 15 residues. Trimming took 1 base from V and 5 from J, leaving 14 bases between them. The V gene's germline CDR1 is LGHNA and CDR2 YSLEER.

The CDR3 region is CASSIWGGHGYTF. For the CDR3, the DNA is TGTGCCAGTAGTATATGGGGGGGCCATGGCTACACCTTC. V and J are TRBV19 and TRBJ1-2; tentatively, D is TRBD1 (6 bases). V lost 2 bases and J lost 6, with 10 bases in between. Per germline, CDR1 LNHDA and CDR2 SQIVND (reference sequence). CDR3 length: 13 residues.

DNA of the CDR3: TGTGCCAGCAGCCCGGACAGGGAGGCACCCGAGCAGTACTTC. It translates to CASSPDREAPEQYF. V usage is TRBV5-4 and J usage is TRBJ2-7; 8 bases agree with TRBD1. Germline V gene data show CDR1 as SGHNT and CDR2 as YYREEE (reference sequence). The length of the CDR3 is 14 residues. J was trimmed by 6 bases and V by 4 bases; bases with no gene match: 9.

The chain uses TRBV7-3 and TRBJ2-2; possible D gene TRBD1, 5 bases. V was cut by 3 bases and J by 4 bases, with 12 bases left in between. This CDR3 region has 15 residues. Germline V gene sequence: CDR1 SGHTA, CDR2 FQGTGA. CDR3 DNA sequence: TGTGCCAGCAGCTTCCATCAGCAGGGCACCGGGGAGCTGTTTTTT. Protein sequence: CASSFHQQGTGELFF.

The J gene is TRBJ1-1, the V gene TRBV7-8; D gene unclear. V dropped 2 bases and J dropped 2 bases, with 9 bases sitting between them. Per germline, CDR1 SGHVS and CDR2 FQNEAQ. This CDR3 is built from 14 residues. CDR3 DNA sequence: TGTGCCAGCAGCTTACATGACACTAACACTGAAGCTTTCTTT. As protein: CASSLHDTNTEAFF.

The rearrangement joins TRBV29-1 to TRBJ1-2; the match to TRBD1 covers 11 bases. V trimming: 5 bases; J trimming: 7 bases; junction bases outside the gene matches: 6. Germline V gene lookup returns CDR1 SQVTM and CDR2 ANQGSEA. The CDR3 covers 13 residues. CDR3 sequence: CSVRGQGAFGYTF. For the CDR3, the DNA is TGCAGCGTTAGAGGACAGGGGGCTTTTGGCTACACCTTC.

CDR3 sequence (DNA): TGTGCCAGCAGCCCCCGGGACAGAGATGAAGCTTTCTTT. This encodes CASSPRDRDEAFF. V is TRBV6-4 and J is TRBJ1-1; 7 positions agree with TRBD1. The length of the CDR3 is 13 residues. The germline V gene encodes CDR1 MRHNA and CDR2 SNTAGT. Unmatched junction bases numbered 8, after V lost 6 bases and J lost 7 bases.